Listed below are T cell receptor beta chains from one sample, sequenced in a study of T cell responses to AZD1222 COVID-19 vaccine. Produced via immunoSEQ multiplex PCR; TCRdb's table is partial and in-frame only. The table has 180,000 or so clones, more than 75% seen once; the top ten hold around 26%. The sample was peripheral blood, taken 28 days after the second AZD1222 dose. All receptors derive from an adult who received the AZD1222 COVID-19 vaccine. Each CDR3 is given with its conserved first and last residue. The D gene is left open where the match is weak.

d_call: .; j_call: TRBJ2-5; v_call: TRBV27; cdr3_aa: CASSLLDRFGETQYF; cdr3_nt: TGTGCCAGCAGTTTACTCGACAGGTTTGGGGAGACCCAGTACTTC
d_call: .; j_call: TRBJ1-6; v_call: TRBV28; cdr3_aa: CASSLGSSYNSPLHF; cdr3_nt: TGTGCCAGCAGTTTAGGGAGCTCCTATAATTCACCCCTCCACTTT
d_call: TRBD2; j_call: TRBJ2-5; v_call: TRBV6-5; cdr3_aa: CASALLAGLQETQYF; cdr3_nt: TGTGCCAGCGCTCTACTAGCGGGTCTCCAAGAGACCCAGTACTTC
d_call: TRBD1; j_call: TRBJ1-1; v_call: TRBV2; cdr3_aa: CASRWDRLNTEAFF; cdr3_nt: TGTGCCAGCAGGTGGGACAGATTGAACACTGAAGCTTTCTTT
d_call: .; j_call: TRBJ1-3; v_call: TRBV6-2/TRBV6-3; cdr3_aa: CASSYSPGGNTIYF; cdr3_nt: TGTGCCAGCAGTTACTCGCCAGGTGGGAACACCATATATTTT
d_call: TRBD1; j_call: TRBJ1-1; v_call: TRBV28; cdr3_aa: CASSTRTGAPLGTEAFF; cdr3_nt: TGTGCCAGCAGCACAAGGACAGGGGCCCCATTGGGCACTGAAGCTTTCTTT
d_call: TRBD1; j_call: TRBJ1-3; v_call: TRBV5-1; cdr3_aa: CASKEQGNENTIYF; cdr3_nt: TGCGCCAGCAAGGAACAGGGGAACGAAAACACCATATATTTT
d_call: .; j_call: TRBJ1-5; v_call: TRBV18; cdr3_aa: CASSPGHLDQPQHF; cdr3_nt: TGTGCCAGCTCACCCGGACACCTGGATCAGCCCCAGCATTTT
d_call: .; j_call: TRBJ2-3; v_call: TRBV3-1/TRBV3-2; cdr3_aa: CASSQSLARGADTQYF; cdr3_nt: TGTGCCAGCAGCCAGTCTCTCGCGAGGGGCGCAGATACGCAGTATTTT
d_call: .; j_call: TRBJ2-7; v_call: TRBV20-1; cdr3_aa: CSASQENPYEQYF; cdr3_nt: TGCAGTGCTAGTCAGGAGAATCCCTACGAGCAGTACTTC
d_call: .; j_call: TRBJ2-3; v_call: TRBV28; cdr3_aa: CASSSPRGEVDTQYF; cdr3_nt: TGTGCCAGCAGTTCCCCCAGAGGTGAGGTCGATACGCAGTATTTT
d_call: .; j_call: TRBJ2-1; v_call: TRBV7-2; cdr3_aa: CASSIQRSSYNEQFF; cdr3_nt: TGTGCCAGCAGCATTCAGCGGAGCTCCTACAATGAGCAGTTCTTC
d_call: .; j_call: TRBJ1-3; v_call: TRBV19; cdr3_aa: CASSIRGGNTIYF; cdr3_nt: TGTGCCAGTAGTATACGGGGTGGAAACACCATATATTTT
d_call: TRBD2; j_call: TRBJ2-7; v_call: TRBV6-2/TRBV6-3; cdr3_aa: CASSREGLEQYF; cdr3_nt: TGTGCCAGCAGCCGGGAGGGACTAGAGCAGTACTTC
d_call: .; j_call: TRBJ2-7; v_call: TRBV28; cdr3_aa: CASSPGTFETYEQYF; cdr3_nt: TGTGCCAGCAGCCCAGGGACATTCGAGACCTACGAGCAGTACTTC
d_call: TRBD2; j_call: TRBJ2-1; v_call: TRBV5-1; cdr3_aa: CASSLGGYSGRLNEQFF; cdr3_nt: TGCGCCAGCAGCTTGGGGGGTTATAGCGGGAGATTGAATGAGCAGTTCTTC
d_call: .; j_call: TRBJ2-6; v_call: TRBV6-5; cdr3_aa: CASSRDFSGANVLTF; cdr3_nt: TGTGCCAGCAGCCGGGACTTCTCTGGGGCCAACGTCCTGACTTTC
d_call: .; j_call: TRBJ1-1; v_call: TRBV5-5; cdr3_aa: CASSLVHSLYTEAFF; cdr3_nt: TGTGCCAGCAGCTTGGTTCATTCCCTATACACTGAAGCTTTCTTT
d_call: .; j_call: TRBJ2-1; v_call: TRBV21-1; cdr3_aa: CASSKVRRENEQFF; cdr3_nt: TGTGCCAGCAGCAAAGTCCGCAGAGAAAACGAGCAGTTCTTC
d_call: TRBD1; j_call: TRBJ2-3; v_call: TRBV6-5; cdr3_aa: CASLGRGRPDTQYF; cdr3_nt: TGTGCCAGCTTAGGTAGGGGGCGGCCAGATACGCAGTATTTT